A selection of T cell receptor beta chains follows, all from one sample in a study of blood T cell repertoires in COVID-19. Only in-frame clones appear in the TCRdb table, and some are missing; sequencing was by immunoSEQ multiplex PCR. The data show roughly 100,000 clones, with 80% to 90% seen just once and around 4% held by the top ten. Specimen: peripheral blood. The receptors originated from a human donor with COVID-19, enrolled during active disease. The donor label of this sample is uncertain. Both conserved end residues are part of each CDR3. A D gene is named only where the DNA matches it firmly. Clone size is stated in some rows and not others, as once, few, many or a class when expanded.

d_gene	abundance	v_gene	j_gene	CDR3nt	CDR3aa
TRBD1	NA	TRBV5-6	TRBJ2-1	TGTGCCAGCGGATGGGACAGGGGTCGGCATGAGCAGTTCTTC	CASGWDRGRHEQFF
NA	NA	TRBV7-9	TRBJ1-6	TGTGCCAGCAGCTTAGCGCAGTTGTATTCACCCCTCCACTTT	CASSLAQLYSPLHF
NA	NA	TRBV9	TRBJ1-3	TGTGCCAGCAGCGGCCGGACAGCCGGCAAGGGAGGGAGAAACACCATATATTTT	CASSGRTAGKGGRNTIYF
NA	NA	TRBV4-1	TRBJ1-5	TGCGCCAGCAGCCCCGGGACAAAAAATCAGCCCCAGCATTTT	CASSPGTKNQPQHF
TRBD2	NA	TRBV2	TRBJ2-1	TGTGCCAGCAGGGAATCGACTAGCGGGGGGGTAGACAATGAGCAGTTCTTC	CASRESTSGGVDNEQFF
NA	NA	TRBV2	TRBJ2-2	TGTGCCAGCAGTGTTTTGAGGCCCGACACCGGGGAGCTGTTTTTT	CASSVLRPDTGELFF
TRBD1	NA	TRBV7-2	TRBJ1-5	TGTGCCAGCAGCTTAACCGGACTGGGACAGGCGCATTTT	CASSLTGLGQAHF
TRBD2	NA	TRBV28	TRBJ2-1	TGTGCCAGCAGTTTGTGGGGGGGGACTTACAATGAGCAGTTCTTC	CASSLWGGTYNEQFF
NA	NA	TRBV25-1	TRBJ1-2	TGTGCCAGCAGGTTCGGAGCTAGGAATGGCTACACCTTC	CASRFGARNGYTF
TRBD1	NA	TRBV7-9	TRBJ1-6	TGTGCCAGCAGCGCCACCGGGGGGACAGGGAGTTCACCCCTCCACTTT	CASSATGGTGSSPLHF
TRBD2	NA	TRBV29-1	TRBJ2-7	TGCAGCGTCCGACTAGCGGGTTCCTACGAGCAGTACTTC	CSVRLAGSYEQYF
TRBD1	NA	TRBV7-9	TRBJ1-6	TGTGCCAGCAAGCTTAGTCAGGGGGCGTCTTCACCCCTCCACTTT	CASKLSQGASSPLHF
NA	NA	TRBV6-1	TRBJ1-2	TGTGCCAGCAGTGAAGGCAGGCTCTATGGCTACACCTTC	CASSEGRLYGYTF
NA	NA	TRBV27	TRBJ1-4	TGTGCCAGCAGTTTGGGAGGGGCCGGGGATGAAAAACTGTTTTTT	CASSLGGAGDEKLFF
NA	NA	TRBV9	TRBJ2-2	TGTGCCAGCAGCCTTGGGCCTGACGCCGGGGAGCTGTTTTTT	CASSLGPDAGELFF
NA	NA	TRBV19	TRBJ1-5	TGTGCCAGCAATCCCCAGGGAAACCAGCCCCAGCATTTT	CASNPQGNQPQHF
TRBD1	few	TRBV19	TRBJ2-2	TGTGCCAGTAGTCAGGACAGGGCCACCGGGGAGCTGTTTTTT	CASSQDRATGELFF
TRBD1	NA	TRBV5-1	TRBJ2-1	TGCGCCAGCAGCTTGGTGGGACAGACTATGAATGAGCAGTTCTTC	CASSLVGQTMNEQFF
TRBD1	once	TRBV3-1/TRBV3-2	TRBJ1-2	TGTGCCAGCACCCCCGGGACAGAATCCTATGGCTACACCTTC	CASTPGTESYGYTF
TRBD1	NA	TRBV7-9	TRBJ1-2	TGTGCCAGCAGCCAGGGGGGACAGTCCTATGGCTACACCTTC	CASSQGGQSYGYTF
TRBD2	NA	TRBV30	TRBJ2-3	TGTGCCTGGAACTCGGGACTAGCGGGAGTAGATACGCAGTATTTT	CAWNSGLAGVDTQYF
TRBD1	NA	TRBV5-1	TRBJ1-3	TGCGCCAGCAGCGCGGACAGGGGAAACACCATATATTTT	CASSADRGNTIYF
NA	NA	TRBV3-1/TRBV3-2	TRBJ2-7	TGTGCCAGCAGCCAAGATCTCGCCACAACCTACGAGCAGTACTTC	CASSQDLATTYEQYF
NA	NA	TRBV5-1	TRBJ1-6	TGCGCCAGCAGCTTGAACAGCTTGGAGGGTTCACCCCTCCACTTT	CASSLNSLEGSPLHF
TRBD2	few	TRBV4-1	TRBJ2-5	TGCGCCAGCAGCCATATGACTAGCGGGAGTCGAGAGACCCAGTACTTC	CASSHMTSGSRETQYF
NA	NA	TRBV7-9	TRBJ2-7	TGTGCCAGCACCGTAGGTAACAGACCTCTTTCCTACGAGCAGTACTTC	CASTVGNRPLSYEQYF
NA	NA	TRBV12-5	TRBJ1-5	TGTGCTAGTCTGGGGGGGGCTGGAGCCCAGCATTTT	CASLGGAGAQHF
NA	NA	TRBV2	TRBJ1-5	TGTGCCAGCAGTGAGGTAGCAACACTCAATCAGCCCCAGCATTTT	CASSEVATLNQPQHF
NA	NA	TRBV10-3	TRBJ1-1	TGTGCCATCAGTGAGACAGGTTCGGCTTTCTTT	CAISETGSAFF
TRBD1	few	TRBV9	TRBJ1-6	TGTGCCAGCAGCGTAGATGGGACAGCCCATAATTCACCCCTCCACTTT	CASSVDGTAHNSPLHF
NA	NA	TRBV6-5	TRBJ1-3	TGTGCCAGCAGGATAGGGAGGGGGTTTGGAAACACCATATATTTT	CASRIGRGFGNTIYF
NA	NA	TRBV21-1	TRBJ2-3	TGTGCCAGACCTTATTCCCAGGGGGCTCGGGGCACAGATACGCAGTATTTT	CARPYSQGARGTDTQYF
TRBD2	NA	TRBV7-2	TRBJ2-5	TGTGCCAGCAGCCTAGCGGGAGGGCCGAGGGAGACCCAGTACTTC	CASSLAGGPRETQYF
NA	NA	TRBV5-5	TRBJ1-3	TGTGCCAGCAGACTGGGGCTAACTGGAAACACCATATATTTT	CASRLGLTGNTIYF
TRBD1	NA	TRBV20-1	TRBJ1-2	TGCAGTGCTGGGACAGGGTATGGCTACACCTTC	CSAGTGYGYTF
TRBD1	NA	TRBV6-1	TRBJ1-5	TGTGCCAGCAGCCCGGACAGGTCCACGGGGCCCCAGCATTTT	CASSPDRSTGPQHF
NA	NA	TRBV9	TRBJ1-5	TGTGCCAGCAGCGTAGACGTAGATCAGCCCCAGCATTTT	CASSVDVDQPQHF
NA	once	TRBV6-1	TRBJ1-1	TGTGCCAGCAGTGAATTTAGGGGGATCACTGAAGCTTTCTTT	CASSEFRGITEAFF
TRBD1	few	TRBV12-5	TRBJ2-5	TGTGCTAGTGGCCCTGGGACAGCGCGAGAGACCCAGTACTTC	CASGPGTARETQYF
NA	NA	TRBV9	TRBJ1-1	TGTGCCAGCAGCGCCTCTGACAGCCAGAACACTGAAGCTTTCTTT	CASSASDSQNTEAFF
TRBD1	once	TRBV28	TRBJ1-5	TGTGCCAGCAGCCCCCCTAAGGGGGCGAGCAATCAGCCCCAGCATTTT	CASSPPKGASNQPQHF
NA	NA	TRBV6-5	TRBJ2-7	TGTGCCAGCAGTTACTCTGCGGGGACGCGGGAGCAGTACTTC	CASSYSAGTREQYF
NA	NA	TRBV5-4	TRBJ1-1	TGTGCCAGCAGCTTTCTACAGGAAGCCACTGAAGCTTTCTTT	CASSFLQEATEAFF
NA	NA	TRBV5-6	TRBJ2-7	TGTGCCAGCAGCTTGGGTTGGGCCCACGAGCAGTACTTC	CASSLGWAHEQYF
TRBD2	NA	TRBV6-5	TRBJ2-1	TGTGCCAGCAGTTACTCGACTAGCGGTCACAATGAGCAGTTCTTC	CASSYSTSGHNEQFF
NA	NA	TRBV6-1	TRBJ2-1	TGTGCCAGCAGTGACCGGGTCTCCTACAATGAGCAGTTCTTC	CASSDRVSYNEQFF
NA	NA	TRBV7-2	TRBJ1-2	TGTGCCAGCAGCTGGGAGGGGTATGGCTACACCTTC	CASSWEGYGYTF
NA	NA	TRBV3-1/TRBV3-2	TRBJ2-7	TGTGCCAGCAGCCAAGCGGAGGGGCAGTTTTCCGAGCAGTACTTC	CASSQAEGQFSEQYF
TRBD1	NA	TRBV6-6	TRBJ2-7	TGTGCCAGCAGTTATCCGGACAGGGGAATTGAGCAGTACTTC	CASSYPDRGIEQYF
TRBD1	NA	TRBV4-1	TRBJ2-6	TGCGCCAGCAGCCAAGATCTAGTCGGGACAGGGGTGAAAACTGGGGCCAACGTCCTGACTTTC	CASSQDLVGTGVKTGANVLTF
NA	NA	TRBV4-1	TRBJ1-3	TGCGCCAGCAGCCCGCAGATGGGCGGAAACACCATATATTTT	CASSPQMGGNTIYF
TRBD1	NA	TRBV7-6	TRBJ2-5	TGTGCCAGCAGCCCCCGGACAGGGGTGGAGACCCAGTACTTC	CASSPRTGVETQYF
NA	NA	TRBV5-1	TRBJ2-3	TGCGCCAGCAGCTCCGGCGGCTTCACAGATACGCAGTATTTT	CASSSGGFTDTQYF
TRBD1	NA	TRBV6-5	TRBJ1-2	TGTGCCAGCAGGAGGGGACAGGCAAACTATGGCTACACCTTC	CASRRGQANYGYTF
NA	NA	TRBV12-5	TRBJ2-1	TGTGCTAGTGGTTTGCAAGCGGTCAGCAGCTCCTACAATGAGCAGTTCTTC	CASGLQAVSSSYNEQFF
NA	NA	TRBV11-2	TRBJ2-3	TGTGCCAGCAGCTTGGGGCCCGAGGCCACAGATACGCAGTATTTT	CASSLGPEATDTQYF
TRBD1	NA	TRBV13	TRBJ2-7	TGTGCCAGTTCCCATGGGACAGGCTACGAGCAGTACTTC	CASSHGTGYEQYF